This is a list of T cell receptor beta chains from one sample in a study of ipilimumab plus nivolumab after autologous stem cell transplantation. Assay: immunoSEQ multiplex PCR; the TCRdb copy retains only in-frame clones and omits some. In the table there are about 40,000 clones, 92% of which are singletons. Sequences were derived from PBMCs, sampled in a trial of ipilimumab plus nivolumab as post-transplant consolidation. The receptors were sampled from a male donor with multiple myeloma. Each CDR3 is given with its conserved first and last residue. D genes are given only for firm matches. Size tells how often a clone was seen (once, few, many) or the class of an expanded clone, and some rows leave it out.

V gene	J gene	clone size	D gene	CDR3 protein	CDR3 DNA
TRBV18	TRBJ1-5	once	-	CASSLRQKRNQPQHF	TGTGCCAGCTCCCTCCGACAGAAGCGGAATCAGCCCCAGCATTTT
TRBV4-2	TRBJ2-1	-	TRBD1	CASSLPQRDRGNEQFF	TGTGCCAGCAGCCTGCCCCAGCGGGACAGGGGAAATGAGCAGTTCTTC
TRBV6-1	TRBJ2-1	-	-	CASSQNRVSYNEQFF	TGTGCCAGCAGCCAAAACAGGGTCTCCTACAATGAGCAGTTCTTC
TRBV27	TRBJ2-7	-	TRBD2	CASSSNLGLAGGNEQYF	TGTGCCAGCAGTTCAAATCTCGGACTAGCGGGGGGGAACGAGCAGTACTTC
TRBV7-2	TRBJ2-5	once	TRBD2	CASSLTGGQETQYF	TGTGCCAGCAGCTTAACGGGGGGACAAGAGACCCAGTACTTC
TRBV28	TRBJ1-4	-	-	CASSPTGKTNEKLFF	TGTGCCAGCAGTCCTACAGGAAAGACTAATGAAAAACTGTTTTTT
TRBV28	TRBJ2-5	-	-	CASSQGSGPRETQYF	TGTGCCAGCAGCCAAGGAAGCGGGCCCCGGGAGACCCAGTACTTC
TRBV7-3	TRBJ2-1	-	-	CASSFTSLDEQFF	TGTGCCAGCAGCTTCACTAGCTTGGATGAGCAGTTCTTC
TRBV9	TRBJ2-3	-	-	CASSVTHRAPARTDTQYF	TGTGCCAGCAGCGTAACCCACCGGGCCCCGGCGAGGACAGATACGCAGTATTTT
TRBV11-2	TRBJ1-1	-	-	CASRMLKSLEAFF	TGTGCCAGCAGGATGCTTAAATCCTTAGAAGCTTTCTTT
TRBV5-1	TRBJ1-2	-	TRBD1	CASSWGQPTNYGYTF	TGCGCCAGCAGCTGGGGACAGCCAACTAACTATGGCTACACCTTC
TRBV28	TRBJ1-5	-	TRBD1	CASRIGQGGQPQHF	TGTGCCAGCAGGATTGGACAGGGAGGTCAGCCCCAGCATTTT
TRBV28	TRBJ2-3	-	TRBD1	CASSLGQGHTTDTQYF	TGTGCCAGCAGTTTAGGACAGGGGCATACCACAGATACGCAGTATTTT
TRBV5-1	TRBJ1-1	-	-	CASSLNQGLGAEAFF	TGCGCCAGCAGCTTGAATCAGGGGCTGGGAGCTGAAGCTTTCTTT
TRBV2	TRBJ1-4	-	-	CASSELRVEKLFF	TGTGCCAGCAGTGAATTAAGGGTTGAAAAACTGTTTTTT
TRBV6-1	TRBJ2-3	-	-	CASGTTDTQYF	TGTGCCAGTGGCACCACAGATACGCAGTATTTT
TRBV28	TRBJ1-2	once	-	CASSFEGGPYYGYTF	TGTGCCAGCAGTTTCGAAGGGGGGCCCTACTATGGCTACACCTTC
TRBV5-4	TRBJ2-1	-	TRBD2	CASSSPTSGAAPYNEQFF	TGTGCCAGCAGCTCTCCGACTAGCGGGGCCGCCCCGTACAATGAGCAGTTCTTC
TRBV6-6	TRBJ2-6	-	-	CASSYTAGANVLTF	TGTGCCAGCAGTTACACCGCTGGGGCCAACGTCCTGACTTTC
TRBV6-4	TRBJ1-1	few	-	CASSAQVNTEAFF	TGTGCCAGCAGTGCCCAGGTTAACACTGAAGCTTTCTTT
TRBV28	TRBJ2-5	-	-	CASSSTRSAGSQETQYF	TGTGCCAGCAGTTCAACTCGCTCAGCGGGCTCACAAGAGACCCAGTACTTC
TRBV27	TRBJ2-7	-	TRBD1	CASRSQKQGYEQYF	TGTGCCAGCCGCAGTCAGAAACAGGGGTACGAGCAGTACTTC
TRBV7-2	TRBJ1-4	-	-	CASSLGGGAREKLFF	TGTGCCAGCAGCTTAGGTGGGGGGGCTAGGGAAAAACTGTTTTTT
TRBV6-1	TRBJ1-5	-	-	CASSERGGKSNQPQHF	TGTGCCAGCAGTGAACGGGGGGGAAAGAGCAATCAGCCCCAGCATTTT
TRBV9	TRBJ2-2	-	-	CASSASNTGELFF	TGTGCCAGCAGCGCTAGTAACACCGGGGAGCTGTTTTTT
TRBV5-8	TRBJ1-5	-	-	CASSLGRDPNQPQHF	TGTGCCAGCAGCTTGGGTAGGGATCCCAATCAGCCCCAGCATTTT
TRBV11-2	TRBJ2-7	-	-	CASSLTLLSYEQYF	TGTGCCAGCAGCTTAACCTTACTCTCCTACGAGCAGTACTTC
TRBV30	TRBJ2-7	-	-	CAWSNTYEQYF	TGTGCCTGGAGTAATACCTACGAGCAGTACTTC
TRBV19	TRBJ2-5	once	-	CASSIGSQETQYF	TGTGCCAGTAGTATTGGCAGCCAAGAGACCCAGTACTTC
TRBV5-4	TRBJ2-3	-	-	CASIEGTSTDTQYF	TGTGCCAGTATAGAAGGAACTAGCACAGATACGCAGTATTTT
TRBV18	TRBJ1-2	-	-	CASSPTSNRNYGYTF	TGTGCCAGCTCACCTACATCCAACCGCAACTATGGCTACACCTTC
TRBV12-5	TRBJ2-7	-	-	CASGLDLLKVGSYEQYF	TGTGCTAGTGGTTTGGACCTATTAAAGGTAGGCTCCTACGAGCAGTACTTC
TRBV7-2	TRBJ1-1	-	TRBD1	CASSLARQGFTEAFF	TGTGCCAGCAGCTTAGCGAGACAGGGGTTCACTGAAGCTTTCTTT
TRBV5-4	TRBJ2-5	-	TRBD2	CASSLGSGSARTQYF	TGTGCCAGCAGCTTGGGGAGCGGGAGCGCCCGGACCCAGTACTTC
TRBV5-1	TRBJ2-7	once	-	CASSLGPSGDEQYF	TGCGCCAGCAGCTTGGGACCCTCCGGGGACGAGCAGTACTTC